This T cell receptor (beta chain) appears in the sequencing data of a study of shared clonotypes between healthy human individuals. At the level of the study: CD4 naive and memory got three plates each, CD8 naive two, CD8 memory one. The study, taken as a whole, reports: Sequencing of the sorted subsets was shown by rarefaction to be incomplete despite large depth.

The assay was immunoSEQ multiplex PCR, and TCRdb's table has in-frame clones only and misses some. Of millions of clones listed, just over 90% were seen once; the top ten hold about 0.39%. The germline gives CDR1 SQVTM, CDR2 ANQGSEA. V was pared by 5 bases and J by 0 bases, with 13 bases between. The CDR3 length is 14 residues. As concerns this clone: Its antigen is currently unknown.

This chain links TRBV29-1 with TRBJ1-1, with TRBD1 as a possible D gene (6 bases). The sample consisted of naive CD4+ T cells from PBMCs. The subset is: CD45RA+ positively selected. This clonotype was sampled from a man aged 18 to 29 in good health. Some clones in this sample may be carry-over from other donors' samples. The CDR3 spells CSVFTGSVNTEAFF. The CDR3 bases are TGCAGCGTTTTCACAGGGAGCGTGAACACTGAAGCTTTCTTT.